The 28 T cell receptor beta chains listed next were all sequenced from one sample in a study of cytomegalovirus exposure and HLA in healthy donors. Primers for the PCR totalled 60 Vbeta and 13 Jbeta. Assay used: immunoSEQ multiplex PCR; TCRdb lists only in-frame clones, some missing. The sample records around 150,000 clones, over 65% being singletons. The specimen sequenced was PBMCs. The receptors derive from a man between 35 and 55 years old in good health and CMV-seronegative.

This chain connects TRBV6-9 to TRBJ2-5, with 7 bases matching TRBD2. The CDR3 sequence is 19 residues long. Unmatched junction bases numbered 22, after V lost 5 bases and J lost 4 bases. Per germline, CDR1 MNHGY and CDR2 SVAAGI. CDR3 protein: CASSQLRDYVEFSAETQYF. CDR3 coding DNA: TGTGCCAGCAGTCAACTCCGGGACTATGTAGAGTTTTCGGCAGAGACCCAGTACTTC.

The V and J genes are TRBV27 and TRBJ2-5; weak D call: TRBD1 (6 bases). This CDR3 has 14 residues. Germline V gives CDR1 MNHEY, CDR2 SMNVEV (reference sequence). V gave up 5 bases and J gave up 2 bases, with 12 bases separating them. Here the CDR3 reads CASSLSDRQETQYF. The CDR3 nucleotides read TGTGCCAGCAGTCTGTCGGACAGACAAGAGACCCAGTACTTC.

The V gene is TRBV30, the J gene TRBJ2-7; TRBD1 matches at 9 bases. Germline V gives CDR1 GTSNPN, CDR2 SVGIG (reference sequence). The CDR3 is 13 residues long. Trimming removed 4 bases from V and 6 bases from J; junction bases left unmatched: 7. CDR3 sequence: CAWIGDREGEQYF. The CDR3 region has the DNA TGTGCCTGGATCGGGGACAGGGAGGGCGAGCAGTACTTC. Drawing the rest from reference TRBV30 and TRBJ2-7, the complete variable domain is SQTIHQWPATLVQPVGSPLSLECTVEGTSNPNLYWYRQAAGRGLQLLFYSVGIGQISSEVPQNLSASRPQDRQFILSSKKLLLSDSGFYLCAWIGDREGEQYFGPGTRLTVT.

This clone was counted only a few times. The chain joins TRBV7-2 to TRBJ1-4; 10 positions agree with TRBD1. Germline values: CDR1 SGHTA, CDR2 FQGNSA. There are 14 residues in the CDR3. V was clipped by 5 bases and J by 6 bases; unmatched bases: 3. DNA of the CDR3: TGTGCCAGCAGCCCGACAGGGGGCGATGAAAAACTGTTTTTT. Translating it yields CASSPTGGDEKLFF.

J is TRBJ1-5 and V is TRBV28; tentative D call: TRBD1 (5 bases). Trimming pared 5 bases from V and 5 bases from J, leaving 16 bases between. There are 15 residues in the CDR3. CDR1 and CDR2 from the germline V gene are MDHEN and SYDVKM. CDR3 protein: CASSPDTLGDQPQHF. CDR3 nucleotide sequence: TGTGCCAGCAGTCCGGACACCCTTGGGGATCAGCCCCAGCATTTT.

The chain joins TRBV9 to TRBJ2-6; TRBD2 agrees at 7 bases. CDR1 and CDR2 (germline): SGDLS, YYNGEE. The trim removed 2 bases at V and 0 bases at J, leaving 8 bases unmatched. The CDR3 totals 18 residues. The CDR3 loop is CASSVGGGFSSGANVLTF. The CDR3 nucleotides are TGTGCCAGCAGCGTCGGGGGAGGGTTCTCCTCTGGGGCCAACGTCCTGACTTTC.

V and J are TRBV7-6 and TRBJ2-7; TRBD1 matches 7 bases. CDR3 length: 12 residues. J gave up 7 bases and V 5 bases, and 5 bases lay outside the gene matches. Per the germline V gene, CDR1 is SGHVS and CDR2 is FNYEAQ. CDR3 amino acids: CASSLGTDEQYF. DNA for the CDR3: TGTGCCAGCAGCCTTGGGACAGATGAGCAGTACTTC.

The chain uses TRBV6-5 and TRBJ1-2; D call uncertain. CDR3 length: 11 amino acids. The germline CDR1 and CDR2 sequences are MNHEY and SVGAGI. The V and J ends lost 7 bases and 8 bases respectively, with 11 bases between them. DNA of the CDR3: TGTGCCAGCACTAATTCAATAGGCTACACCTTC. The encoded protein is CASTNSIGYTF.

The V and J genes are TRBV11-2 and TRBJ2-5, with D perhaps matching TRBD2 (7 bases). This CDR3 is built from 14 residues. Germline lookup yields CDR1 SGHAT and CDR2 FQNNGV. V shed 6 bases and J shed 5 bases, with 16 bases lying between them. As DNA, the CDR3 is TGTGCCAGCAGACCCTGGGGGGGCTCGGAGACCCAGTACTTC. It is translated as CASRPWGGSETQYF.

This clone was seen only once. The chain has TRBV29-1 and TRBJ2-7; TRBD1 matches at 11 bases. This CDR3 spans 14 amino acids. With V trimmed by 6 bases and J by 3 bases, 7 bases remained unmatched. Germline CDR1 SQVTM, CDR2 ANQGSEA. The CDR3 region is CSVGSGTGGYEQYF. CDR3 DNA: TGCAGCGTCGGATCCGGGACAGGGGGCTACGAGCAGTACTTC.

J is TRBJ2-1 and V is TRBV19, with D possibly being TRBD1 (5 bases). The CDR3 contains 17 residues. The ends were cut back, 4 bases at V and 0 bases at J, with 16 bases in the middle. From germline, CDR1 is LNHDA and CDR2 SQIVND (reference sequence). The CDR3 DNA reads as TGTGCCAGTAGTACAAACCAGGGCCCTGGCTCCTACAATGAGCAGTTCTTC. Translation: CASSTNQGPGSYNEQFF.

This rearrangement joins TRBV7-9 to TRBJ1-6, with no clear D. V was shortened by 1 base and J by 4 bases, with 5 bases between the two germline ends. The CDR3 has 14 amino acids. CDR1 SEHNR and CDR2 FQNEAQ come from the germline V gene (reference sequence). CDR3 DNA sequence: TGTGCCAGCAGCTTAGACACATATAATTCACCCCTCCACTTT. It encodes CASSLDTYNSPLHF.

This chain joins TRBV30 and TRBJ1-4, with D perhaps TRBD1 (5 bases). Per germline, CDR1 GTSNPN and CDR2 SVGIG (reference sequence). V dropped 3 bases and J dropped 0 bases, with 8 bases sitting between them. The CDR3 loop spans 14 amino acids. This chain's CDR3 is CAWRVTATNEKLFF. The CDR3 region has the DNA TGTGCCTGGAGGGTGACAGCAACTAATGAAAAACTGTTTTTT.

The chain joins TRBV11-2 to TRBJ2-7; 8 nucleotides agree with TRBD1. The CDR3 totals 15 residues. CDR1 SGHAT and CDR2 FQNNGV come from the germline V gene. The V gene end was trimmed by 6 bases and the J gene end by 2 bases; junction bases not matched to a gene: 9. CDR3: CASSPDRDRTYEQYF. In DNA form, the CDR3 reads TGTGCCAGCAGTCCCGACCGGGACAGGACCTACGAGCAGTACTTC.

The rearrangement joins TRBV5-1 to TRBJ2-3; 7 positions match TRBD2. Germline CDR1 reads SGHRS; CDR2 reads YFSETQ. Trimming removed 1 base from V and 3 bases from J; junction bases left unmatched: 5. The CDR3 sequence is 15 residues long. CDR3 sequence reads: CASSLTSGITDTQYF. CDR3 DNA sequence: TGCGCCAGCAGCTTGACAAGCGGGATAACAGATACGCAGTATTTT.

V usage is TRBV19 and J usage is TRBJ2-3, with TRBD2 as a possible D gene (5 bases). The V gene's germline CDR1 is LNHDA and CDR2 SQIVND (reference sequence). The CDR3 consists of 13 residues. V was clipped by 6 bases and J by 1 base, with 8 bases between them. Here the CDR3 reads CASRERGTDTQYF. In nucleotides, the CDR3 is TGTGCCAGTAGGGAGAGGGGCACAGATACGCAGTATTTT.

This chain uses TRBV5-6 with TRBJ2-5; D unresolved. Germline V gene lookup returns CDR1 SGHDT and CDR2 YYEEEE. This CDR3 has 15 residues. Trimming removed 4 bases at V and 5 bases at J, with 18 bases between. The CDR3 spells CASSPFTADGETQYF. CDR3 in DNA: TGTGCCAGCAGCCCTTTCACGGCTGACGGGGAGACCCAGTACTTC. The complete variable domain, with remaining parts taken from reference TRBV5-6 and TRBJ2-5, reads DAGVTQSPTHLIKTRGQQVTLRCSPKSGHDTVSWYQQALGQGPQFIFQYYEEEERQRGNFPDRFSGHQFPNYSSELNVNALLLGDSALYLCASSPFTADGETQYFGPGTRLLVL.

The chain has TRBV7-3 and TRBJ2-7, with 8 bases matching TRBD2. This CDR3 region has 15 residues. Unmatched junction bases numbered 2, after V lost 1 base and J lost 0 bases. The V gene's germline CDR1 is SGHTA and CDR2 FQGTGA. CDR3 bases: TGTGCCAGCAGCTTAAGTAGCGGGAACTCCTACGAGCAGTACTTC. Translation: CASSLSSGNSYEQYF.

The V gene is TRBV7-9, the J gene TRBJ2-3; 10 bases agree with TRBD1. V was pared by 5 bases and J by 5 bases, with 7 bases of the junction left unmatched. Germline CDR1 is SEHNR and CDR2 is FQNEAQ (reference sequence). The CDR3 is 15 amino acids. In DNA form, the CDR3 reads TGTGCCAGCAGCAGGGACAGGGGTACCATAGATACGCAGTATTTT. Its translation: CASSRDRGTIDTQYF.

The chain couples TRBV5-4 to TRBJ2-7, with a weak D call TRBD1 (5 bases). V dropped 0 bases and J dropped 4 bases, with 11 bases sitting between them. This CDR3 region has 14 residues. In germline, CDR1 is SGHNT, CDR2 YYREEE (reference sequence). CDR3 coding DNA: TGTGCCAGCAGCTTGGAGGTGGGGCGGTACGAGCAGTACTTC. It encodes CASSLEVGRYEQYF.

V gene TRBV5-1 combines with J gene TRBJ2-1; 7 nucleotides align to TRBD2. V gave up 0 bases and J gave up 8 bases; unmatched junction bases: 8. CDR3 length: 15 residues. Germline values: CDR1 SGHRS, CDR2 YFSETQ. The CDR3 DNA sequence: TGCGCCAGCAGCTTGGGTAGCGGGCCTAAGGATGAGCAGTTCTTC. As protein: CASSLGSGPKDEQFF. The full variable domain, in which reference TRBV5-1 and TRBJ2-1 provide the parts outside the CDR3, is KAGVTQTPRYLIKTRGQQVTLSCSPISGHRSVSWYQQTPGQGLQFLFEYFSETQRNKGNFPGRFSGRQFSNSRSEMNVSTLELGDSALYLCASSLGSGPKDEQFFGPGTRLTVL.

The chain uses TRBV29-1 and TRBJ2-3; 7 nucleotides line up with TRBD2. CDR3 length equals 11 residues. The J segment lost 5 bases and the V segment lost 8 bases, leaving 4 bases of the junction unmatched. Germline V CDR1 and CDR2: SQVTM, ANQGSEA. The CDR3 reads CSPERGDTQYF. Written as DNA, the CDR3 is TGCAGCCCTGAGCGGGGAGATACGCAGTATTTT.

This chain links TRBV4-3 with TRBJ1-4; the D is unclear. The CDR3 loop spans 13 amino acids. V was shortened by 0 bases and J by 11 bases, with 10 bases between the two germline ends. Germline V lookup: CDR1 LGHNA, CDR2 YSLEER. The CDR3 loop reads CASSQDTRAKLFF. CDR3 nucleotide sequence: TGCGCCAGCAGCCAAGATACTCGAGCTAAACTGTTTTTT.

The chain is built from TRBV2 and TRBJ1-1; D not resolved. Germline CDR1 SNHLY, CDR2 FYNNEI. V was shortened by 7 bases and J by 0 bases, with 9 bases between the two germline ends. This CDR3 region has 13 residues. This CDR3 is CASKESVNTEAFF. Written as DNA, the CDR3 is TGTGCCAGCAAGGAGAGCGTGAACACTGAAGCTTTCTTT. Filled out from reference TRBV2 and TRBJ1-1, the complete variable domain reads EPEVTQTPSHQVTQMGQEVILRCVPISNHLYFYWYRQILGQKVEFLVSFYNNEISEKSEIFDDQFSVERPDGSNFTLKIRSTKLEDSAMYFCASKESVNTEAFFGQGTRLTVV.

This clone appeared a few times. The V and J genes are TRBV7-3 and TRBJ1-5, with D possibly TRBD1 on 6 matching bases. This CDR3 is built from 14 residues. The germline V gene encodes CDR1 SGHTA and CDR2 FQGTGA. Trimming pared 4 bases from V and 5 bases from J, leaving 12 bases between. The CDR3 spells CASSSGQLHQPQHF. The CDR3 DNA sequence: TGTGCCAGCAGCTCGGGACAACTTCATCAGCCCCAGCATTTT.

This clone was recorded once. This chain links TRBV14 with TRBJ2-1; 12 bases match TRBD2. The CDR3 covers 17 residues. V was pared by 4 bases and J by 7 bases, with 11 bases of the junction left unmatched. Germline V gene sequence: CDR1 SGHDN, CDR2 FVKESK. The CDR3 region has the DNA TGTGCCAGCAGCCGCCGACTAGCGGGAGCCCGGTTAAATGAGCAGTTCTTC. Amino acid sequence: CASSRRLAGARLNEQFF.

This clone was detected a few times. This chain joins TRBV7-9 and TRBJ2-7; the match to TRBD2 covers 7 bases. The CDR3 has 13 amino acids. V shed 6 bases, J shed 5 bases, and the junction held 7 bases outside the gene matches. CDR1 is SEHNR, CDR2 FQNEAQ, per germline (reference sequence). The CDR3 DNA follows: TGTGCCAGCAGTCCAAAGGGGAGGGACGAGCAGTACTTC. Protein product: CASSPKGRDEQYF. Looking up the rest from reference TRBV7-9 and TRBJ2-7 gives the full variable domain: DTGVSQNPRHKITKRGQNVTFRCDPISEHNRLYWYRQTLGQGPEFLTYFQNEAQLEKSRLLSDRFSAERPKGSFSTLEIQRTEQGDSAMYLCASSPKGRDEQYFGPGTRLTVT.

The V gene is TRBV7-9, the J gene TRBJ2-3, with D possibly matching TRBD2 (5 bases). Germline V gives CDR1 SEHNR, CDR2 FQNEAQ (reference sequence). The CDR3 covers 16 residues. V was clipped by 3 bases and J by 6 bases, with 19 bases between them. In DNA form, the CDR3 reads TGTGCCAGCAGCTTTAGTGTAGAATTAGCGTCCGATACGCAGTATTTT. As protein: CASSFSVELASDTQYF. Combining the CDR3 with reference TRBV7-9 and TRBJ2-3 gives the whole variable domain DTGVSQNPRHKITKRGQNVTFRCDPISEHNRLYWYRQTLGQGPEFLTYFQNEAQLEKSRLLSDRFSAERPKGSFSTLEIQRTEQGDSAMYLCASSFSVELASDTQYFGPGTRLTVL.